The rows below give T cell receptor beta chains drawn from one sample of a study of OX40 agonist ivuxolimab in advanced cancers. Using immunoSEQ multiplex PCR, the repertoire was profiled, and TCRdb retains in-frame clones only, with some absent. There are roughly 100,000 clones in the sample; roughly 90% occur only once, and roughly 5.5% lies in the top ten. The sample was CD4+ or CD8+ T cells sorted from blood, taken in a trial of the OX40 agonist ivuxolimab. Receptors were obtained from an adult with an advanced solid tumor such as melanoma, head and neck, liver or kidney cancer. Both conserved end residues are part of each CDR3. Fields, in order: CDR3 length, D gene, V gene, J gene, clone size, CDR3 protein, CDR3 DNA. The D gene is left open where the match is weak. Clone size, where shown, is once, few, many, or a class for clones that have expanded.

len: 11
d_gene: NA
v_gene: TRBV2
j_gene: TRBJ2-3
abundance: NA
CDR3aa: CASSEAQTQYF
CDR3nt: TGTGCCAGCAGTGAGGCTCAGACGCAGTATTTT

len: 14
d_gene: NA
v_gene: TRBV18
j_gene: TRBJ1-5
abundance: NA
CDR3aa: CASSPDTPNQPQHF
CDR3nt: TGTGCCAGCTCTCCGGACACTCCAAATCAGCCCCAGCATTTT

len: 16
d_gene: NA
v_gene: TRBV15
j_gene: TRBJ1-2
abundance: once
CDR3aa: CATSRARGGADYGYTF
CDR3nt: TGTGCCACCAGCAGAGCCCGGGGGGGGGCGGACTATGGCTACACCTTC

len: 13
d_gene: NA
v_gene: TRBV6-5
j_gene: TRBJ1-4
abundance: NA
CDR3aa: CASSVPGSEKLFF
CDR3nt: TGTGCCAGCAGTGTCCCCGGTAGTGAAAAACTGTTTTTT

len: 16
d_gene: NA
v_gene: TRBV29-1
j_gene: TRBJ1-1
abundance: NA
CDR3aa: CSVGGTRPGGNTEAFF
CDR3nt: TGCAGCGTTGGGGGTACCCGGCCAGGAGGGAACACTGAAGCTTTCTTT

len: 17
d_gene: NA
v_gene: TRBV19
j_gene: TRBJ1-6
abundance: NA
CDR3aa: CASSIGGPGDYNSPLHF
CDR3nt: TGTGCCAGTAGTATAGGTGGCCCGGGCGACTATAATTCACCCCTCCACTTT

len: 18
d_gene: TRBD2
v_gene: TRBV9
j_gene: TRBJ2-2
abundance: NA
CDR3aa: CASSVSGTSGGNTGELFF
CDR3nt: TGTGCCAGCAGCGTTTCCGGGACTAGCGGGGGGAACACCGGGGAGCTGTTTTTT

len: 12
d_gene: TRBD2
v_gene: TRBV18
j_gene: TRBJ2-7
abundance: NA
CDR3aa: CASSPGGYEQYF
CDR3nt: TGTGCCAGCTCACCGGGGGGGTACGAGCAGTACTTC

len: 15
d_gene: NA
v_gene: TRBV6-6
j_gene: TRBJ1-2
abundance: NA
CDR3aa: CASSYKAGSFDGYTF
CDR3nt: TGTGCCAGCAGTTACAAGGCCGGCTCCTTCGATGGCTACACCTTC

len: 16
d_gene: NA
v_gene: TRBV5-1
j_gene: TRBJ1-6
abundance: few
CDR3aa: CASSPDWSSYNSPLHF
CDR3nt: TGCGCCAGCAGCCCAGACTGGAGCTCCTATAATTCACCCCTCCACTTT

len: 12
d_gene: NA
v_gene: TRBV5-1
j_gene: TRBJ1-2
abundance: NA
CDR3aa: CASSSPPYGYTF
CDR3nt: TGCGCCAGCAGCTCGCCACCCTATGGCTACACCTTC

len: 15
d_gene: NA
v_gene: TRBV9
j_gene: TRBJ2-1
abundance: NA
CDR3aa: CASSVGPSVFYEQFF
CDR3nt: TGTGCCAGCAGCGTAGGCCCTAGCGTATTCTATGAGCAGTTCTTC

len: 14
d_gene: TRBD2
v_gene: TRBV4-2
j_gene: TRBJ2-7
abundance: NA
CDR3aa: CASSQGGSFYEQYF
CDR3nt: TGTGCCAGCAGCCAAGGCGGGAGCTTCTACGAGCAGTACTTC

len: 14
d_gene: NA
v_gene: TRBV5-1
j_gene: TRBJ1-4
abundance: NA
CDR3aa: CASSPLSTNEKLFF
CDR3nt: TGCGCCAGCAGCCCTCTATCAACTAATGAAAAACTGTTTTTT

len: 15
d_gene: NA
v_gene: TRBV4-1
j_gene: TRBJ1-4
abundance: NA
CDR3aa: CASSPPGREGEKLFF
CDR3nt: TGCGCCAGCAGCCCCCCGGGTAGGGAAGGTGAAAAACTGTTTTTT

len: 15
d_gene: NA
v_gene: TRBV7-2
j_gene: TRBJ1-4
abundance: once
CDR3aa: CASSRTGTINEKLFF
CDR3nt: TGTGCCAGCAGCCGTACCGGGACGATAAATGAAAAACTGTTTTTT

len: 16
d_gene: NA
v_gene: TRBV6-1
j_gene: TRBJ2-3
abundance: NA
CDR3aa: CASSERGPSSTDTQYF
CDR3nt: TGTGCCAGCAGTGAGCGGGGGCCATCTAGCACAGATACGCAGTATTTT

len: 15
d_gene: TRBD1
v_gene: TRBV11-2
j_gene: TRBJ2-7
abundance: few
CDR3aa: CASSSWTGSSYEQYF
CDR3nt: TGTGCCAGCAGCTCCTGGACAGGGAGCTCCTACGAGCAGTACTTC

len: 16
d_gene: TRBD1
v_gene: TRBV27
j_gene: TRBJ1-6
abundance: few
CDR3aa: CASSRRTGGMGSPLHF
CDR3nt: TGTGCCAGCAGCCGGCGGACAGGGGGCATGGGTTCACCCCTCCACTTT

len: 15
d_gene: NA
v_gene: TRBV19
j_gene: TRBJ2-3
abundance: NA
CDR3aa: CASSIGADGADTQYF
CDR3nt: TGTGCCAGTAGTATAGGGGCGGATGGCGCAGATACGCAGTATTTT

len: 15
d_gene: NA
v_gene: TRBV4-3
j_gene: TRBJ2-1
abundance: NA
CDR3aa: CASSQVGVRYNEQFF
CDR3nt: TGCGCCAGCAGCCAAGTGGGCGTCAGATACAATGAGCAGTTCTTC

len: 14
d_gene: NA
v_gene: TRBV10-1
j_gene: TRBJ1-1
abundance: NA
CDR3aa: CASSESRGSAEAFF
CDR3nt: TGCGCCAGCAGTGAGTCGAGGGGGAGCGCTGAAGCTTTCTTT

len: 13
d_gene: TRBD1
v_gene: TRBV12-5
j_gene: TRBJ2-7
abundance: NA
CDR3aa: CASERTGLYEQYF
CDR3nt: TGTGCTAGTGAGCGGACAGGGCTCTACGAGCAGTACTTC

len: 14
d_gene: TRBD1
v_gene: TRBV14
j_gene: TRBJ1-1
abundance: NA
CDR3aa: CASSQAGGNTEAFF
CDR3nt: TGTGCCAGCAGCCAGGCAGGGGGGAACACTGAAGCTTTCTTT

len: 16
d_gene: NA
v_gene: TRBV7-9
j_gene: TRBJ2-1
abundance: NA
CDR3aa: CASSSLDRQSYNEQFF
CDR3nt: TGTGCCAGCAGCTCTTTAGACAGACAATCCTACAATGAGCAGTTCTTC

len: 15
d_gene: NA
v_gene: TRBV5-1
j_gene: TRBJ1-4
abundance: NA
CDR3aa: CASSPRNSSPEKLFF
CDR3nt: TGCGCCAGCAGCCCCCGGAACTCCAGCCCTGAAAAACTGTTTTTT

len: 19
d_gene: NA
v_gene: TRBV5-6
j_gene: TRBJ2-7
abundance: once
CDR3aa: CASSSSPQRAGKSSYEQYF
CDR3nt: TGTGCCAGCAGCTCTTCTCCGCAGCGGGCAGGGAAGAGCTCCTACGAGCAGTACTTC

len: 15
d_gene: NA
v_gene: TRBV11-3
j_gene: TRBJ2-7
abundance: NA
CDR3aa: CASSLRGGLSYEQYF
CDR3nt: TGTGCCAGCAGCTTACGAGGCGGGCTCTCCTACGAGCAGTACTTC

len: 16
d_gene: NA
v_gene: TRBV30
j_gene: TRBJ2-1
abundance: NA
CDR3aa: CAWRLQEGVLRNEQFF
CDR3nt: TGTGCCTGGAGACTTCAGGAAGGGGTCTTACGCAATGAGCAGTTCTTC

len: 14
d_gene: TRBD2
v_gene: TRBV5-6
j_gene: TRBJ2-7
abundance: NA
CDR3aa: CASSGGLAAYEQYF
CDR3nt: TGTGCCAGCAGCGGCGGACTAGCGGCCTACGAGCAGTACTTC

len: 15
d_gene: TRBD2
v_gene: TRBV6-5
j_gene: TRBJ2-1
abundance: NA
CDR3aa: CASRRTSGRGNEQFF
CDR3nt: TGTGCCAGCAGGCGTACTAGCGGGAGAGGCAATGAGCAGTTCTTC

len: 14
d_gene: NA
v_gene: TRBV4-3
j_gene: TRBJ2-7
abundance: once
CDR3aa: CASSQGRQLYEQYF
CDR3nt: TGCGCCAGCAGCCAAGGGCGACAATTATACGAGCAGTACTTC

len: 14
d_gene: NA
v_gene: TRBV30
j_gene: TRBJ2-3
abundance: NA
CDR3aa: CAWNLDKWADTQYF
CDR3nt: TGTGCCTGGAATCTAGATAAGTGGGCAGATACGCAGTATTTT

len: 17
d_gene: NA
v_gene: TRBV19
j_gene: TRBJ2-5
abundance: NA
CDR3aa: CASSIPRGRGVQETQYF
CDR3nt: TGTGCCAGTAGTATCCCCCGCGGACGGGGCGTGCAAGAGACCCAGTACTTC

len: 14
d_gene: TRBD2
v_gene: TRBV18
j_gene: TRBJ2-1
abundance: many
CDR3aa: CASSRDYSYNEQFF
CDR3nt: TGTGCCAGCTCACGGGACTACTCCTACAATGAGCAGTTCTTC

len: 13
d_gene: TRBD1
v_gene: TRBV29-1
j_gene: TRBJ1-1
abundance: NA
CDR3aa: CSVTRGFSTEAFF
CDR3nt: TGCAGCGTGACCAGGGGGTTCAGCACTGAAGCTTTCTTT

len: 11
d_gene: NA
v_gene: TRBV12-5
j_gene: TRBJ1-2
abundance: NA
CDR3aa: CASERNYGYTF
CDR3nt: TGTGCTAGTGAGAGGAACTATGGCTACACCTTC

len: 14
d_gene: TRBD1
v_gene: TRBV9
j_gene: TRBJ1-1
abundance: NA
CDR3aa: CASSVEGAGTEAFF
CDR3nt: TGTGCCAGCAGCGTAGAGGGGGCAGGCACTGAAGCTTTCTTT

len: 14
d_gene: NA
v_gene: TRBV4-3
j_gene: TRBJ2-7
abundance: NA
CDR3aa: CASSLGTLSYEQYF
CDR3nt: TGCGCCAGCAGCCTCGGGACTCTAAGCTACGAGCAGTACTTC

len: 13
d_gene: NA
v_gene: TRBV10-1
j_gene: TRBJ2-5
abundance: NA
CDR3aa: CASNNRVGETQYF
CDR3nt: TGCGCCAGCAATAACAGGGTCGGGGAGACCCAGTACTTC

len: 14
d_gene: NA
v_gene: TRBV7-2
j_gene: TRBJ1-3
abundance: NA
CDR3aa: CASSLALSGNTIYF
CDR3nt: TGTGCCAGCAGCCTGGCTCTATCTGGAAACACCATATATTTT

len: 14
d_gene: NA
v_gene: TRBV6-5
j_gene: TRBJ2-3
abundance: NA
CDR3aa: CASKQGGGTDTQYF
CDR3nt: TGTGCCAGCAAACAGGGCGGGGGCACAGATACGCAGTATTTT

len: 16
d_gene: NA
v_gene: TRBV6-5
j_gene: TRBJ1-1
abundance: NA
CDR3aa: CASSYSIFRGDTEAFF
CDR3nt: TGTGCCAGCAGTTACTCTATCTTCCGGGGGGACACTGAAGCTTTCTTT

len: 12
d_gene: NA
v_gene: TRBV7-6
j_gene: TRBJ1-1
abundance: NA
CDR3aa: CASSLVGSEAFF
CDR3nt: TGTGCCAGCAGCTTAGTTGGATCTGAAGCTTTCTTT

len: 13
d_gene: TRBD2
v_gene: TRBV6-5
j_gene: TRBJ2-1
abundance: NA
CDR3aa: CASSLAGRGEQFF
CDR3nt: TGTGCCAGCAGTTTAGCGGGTAGAGGTGAGCAGTTCTTC